This T cell receptor (beta chain) was recorded in a study of blood T cell repertoires in COVID-19. Turning to the study itself: COVID-19 samples, acute and convalescent, were from the United States, Italy and Spain.

The CDR3 is 17 residues long. V shed 4 bases, J shed 7 bases, and the junction held 16 bases outside the gene matches. Germline assignment: CDR1 SGHRS and CDR2 YFSETQ. Here immunoSEQ multiplex PCR was the method, and the copy in TCRdb shows in-frame clones only, minus some. The sample lists under 250,000 clones, 83% occurring once. The receptor was isolated from a human donor in a cohort sampled during active COVID-19. The sequenced sample was peripheral blood. The chain combines TRBV5-1 with TRBJ1-4; TRBD1 matches at 7 bases. As DNA, the CDR3 is TGCGCCAGCAGCCGCTTGGGGTTAGGAGGGGGCGGTGAAAAACTGTTTTTT. It yields the protein CASSRLGLGGGGEKLFF.